This TCR beta chain was recovered during a study of CD8+CD57+ T cells in acquired aplastic anemia. Study-wide background: CD4+ and CD8+ cells, once sorted, gave DNA averaging roughly 3 ug. The average read count for CD4+ cells in healthy donors was around 9.9 million. Whole-study findings and limits: CD8+ Simpson's diversity showed no significant patient-control difference. The study identified about 30 CD8+ CDR3 sequences shared by patients and controls.

Concerning this clonotype: The antigen remains undetermined.

Genomic DNA constituted the template upon which TCR beta VDJ and CDR3 profiling was performed. TCRdb used MiXCR to reprocess the reads, holding one entry per CDR3 protein. The sample comprises just over 400,000 distinct CDR3 sequences, around 68% of which are singletons, and approximately 3.8% rests with the top ten. The CDR3 has 14 residues. Between the trimmed V and J ends, which lost 3 bases and 6 bases, there was a span of 17 bases. Per the germline V gene, CDR1 is DFQATT and CDR2 is SNEGSKA (reference sequence). This chain uses TRBV20-1 with TRBJ1-2; perhaps TRBD1 as D (5 bases). This TCR came from a human donor in good health, serving as a control. Sequenced: sorted CD4+, CD8+, or CD8+CD57+ T cells (not recorded which) from PBMCs. In DNA, the CDR3 is TGCAGTGCTAGTACCCGCAGGGCTAATAATGGCTACACCTTC. Protein: CSASTRRANNGYTF.